A single sample is the source of the 24 T cell receptor beta chains below, sequenced in a study of cytomegalovirus exposure and HLA in healthy donors. It was with 60 Vbeta and 13 Jbeta primers that the PCR ran. Method: immunoSEQ multiplex PCR; TCRdb's copy keeps in-frame clones and lacks some. The table lists tens of thousands of clones, about nine tenths of them singletons. Input material: PBMCs. The origin of the receptors is a woman aged 40 to 50 in good health and CMV-seropositive.

The rearrangement joins TRBV1 to TRBJ2-7; the table's D call, TRBD2, was not checked against the DNA. TRBV1 is recorded as a pseudogene. The CDR3 loop spans 18 amino acids. The CDR3 nucleotides read TGCACCAGCAGCCTAAAGTGGCCTGGCGGGCGAAGCTCCTACGAGCAGTACTTC. Translation gives CTSSLKWPGGRSSYEQYF.

V is TRBV9 and J is TRBJ1-2; possibly TRBD1 for D (5 bases). V was clipped by 3 bases and J by 6 bases, with 15 bases between them. Germline loops: CDR1 SGDLS, CDR2 YYNGEE. The CDR3 runs to 14 residues. CDR3 DNA sequence: TGTGCCAGCAGCGGAAAAGGGGTGGTTGATGGCTACACCTTC. Translating gives CASSGKGVVDGYTF.

As for this clone: This is likely an artifact of a read error, given a far larger clone one base away. V is TRBV14 and J is TRBJ2-7; perhaps TRBD1 as D (6 bases). Germline CDR1 SGHDN, CDR2 FVKESK. The CDR3 totals 15 residues. V dropped 0 bases and J dropped 4 bases, with 13 bases sitting between them. The CDR3 protein is CASSQDLGGWYEQYF. DNA of the CDR3: TGTGCCAGCAGCCAAGATCTAGGGGGATGGTACGAGCAGTACTTC.

The chain is built from TRBV7-9 and TRBJ1-1, with TRBD1 as a possible D gene (5 bases). V dropped 1 base and J dropped 3 bases, with 15 bases sitting between them. Germline V gene data show CDR1 as SEHNR and CDR2 as FQNEAQ (reference sequence). CDR3 length equals 16 residues. Here the CDR3 DNA reads TGTGCCAGCAGCTTAGGGGCAGGGTTTCTATACACTGAAGCTTTCTTT. This sequence encodes CASSLGAGFLYTEAFF.

The gene calls are TRBV6-6 and TRBJ2-7; D perhaps matches TRBD1 (6 bases). V was shortened by 7 bases and J by 7 bases, with 17 bases between the two germline ends. The CDR3 totals 13 residues. In germline, CDR1 is MNHNY, CDR2 SVGAGI (reference sequence). The CDR3 loop reads CASKLTGQWEQYF. CDR3 nucleotide sequence: TGTGCCAGCAAATTGACAGGACAGTGGGAGCAGTACTTC.

The CDR3: CACRREETQYF. CDR3 nucleotides: TGTGCCTGCAGGCGGGAAGAGACCCAGTACTTC. The chain uses TRBV30 and TRBJ2-5; a possible D gene is TRBD2 (5 bases). Trimming left V 6 bases short and J 3 bases short, with 8 bases between. This CDR3 contains 11 residues. CDR1 is GTSNPN and CDR2 is SVGIG in the germline V gene (reference sequence).

This chain joins TRBV6-1 and TRBJ2-7; 7 positions agree with TRBD2. Germline CDR1 is MNHNS and CDR2 is SASEGT. CDR3 length: 15 residues. V trimming: 2 bases; J trimming: 5 bases; junction bases outside the gene matches: 9. CDR3 coding DNA: TGTGCCAGCAGTGAATTGGGGGGGGGAAGGAACGAGCAGTACTTC. This encodes CASSELGGGRNEQYF.

V and J are TRBV19 and TRBJ2-5; TRBD1 agrees at 9 bases. V gave up 5 bases and J gave up 1 base; unmatched junction bases: 8. This CDR3 has 16 amino acids. The germline CDR1 and CDR2 sequences are LNHDA and SQIVND (reference sequence). CDR3 sequence: CASSAGTGTLQETQYF. The DNA of the CDR3 is TGTGCCAGTAGTGCCGGGACAGGGACCCTCCAAGAGACCCAGTACTTC.

This chain links TRBV5-5 with TRBJ1-5; a weak D match, TRBD1 (6 bases). V was trimmed by 4 bases and J by 3 bases, leaving 11 bases between them. Germline values: CDR1 SGHKS, CDR2 YYEKEE (reference sequence). The CDR3 sequence is 14 residues long. This CDR3 is CASSPRQANQPQHF. The CDR3 DNA reads TGTGCCAGCAGCCCGCGACAGGCCAATCAGCCCCAGCATTTT.

The CDR3 region is CASSPIRVDEQYF. DNA of the CDR3: TGTGCCAGCAGCCCCATCCGGGTTGACGAGCAGTACTTC. The chain is built from TRBV5-5 and TRBJ2-5; D not resolved. TRBJ2-7 matches the DNA end more closely, so the J call is doubtful. Germline V lookup: CDR1 SGHKS, CDR2 YYEKEE (reference sequence). The CDR3 sequence is 13 residues long.

This chain uses TRBV28 with TRBJ1-1; tentative D call: TRBD1 (5 bases). The germline V gene encodes CDR1 MDHEN and CDR2 SYDVKM. V was trimmed by 3 bases and J by 10 bases, leaving 12 bases between them. CDR3 length: 12 residues. The CDR3 sequence: CASSFQGGRAFF. In nucleotides, the CDR3 is TGTGCCAGCAGTTTTCAGGGCGGACGAGCTTTCTTT.

This rearrangement joins TRBV11-3 to TRBJ2-7; D perhaps matches TRBD1 (5 bases). The CDR3 spans 14 residues. Trimming removed 1 base from V and 2 bases from J, with 9 bases in between. Germline V gene sequence: CDR1 SGHNT, CDR2 YENEEA. CDR3 DNA: TGTGCCAGCAGCTTAGGGCAGGGAACCTACGAGCAGTACTTC. The encoded protein is CASSLGQGTYEQYF.

The chain is built from TRBV7-9 and TRBJ1-3; TRBD1 matches at 7 bases. Germline V CDR1 and CDR2: SEHNR, FQNEAQ (reference sequence). V was pared by 5 bases and J by 4 bases, with 8 bases of the junction left unmatched. CDR3 length: 15 residues. Written as DNA, the CDR3 is TGTGCCAGCAGCCCACAGGGGACCCAGGGAAACACCATATATTTT. Its translation is CASSPQGTQGNTIYF.

CDR3 in amino acids: CARTAGQDTQYF. Written as DNA, the CDR3 is TGCGCCCGAACTGCAGGCCAAGATACGCAGTATTTT. V gene TRBV10-1 combines with J gene TRBJ2-3; D not certain. V was trimmed by 11 bases and J by 5 bases, leaving 14 bases between them. The CDR3 consists of 12 residues. Germline V gives CDR1 WNHNN, CDR2 SYGVQD (reference sequence).

The gene calls are TRBV14 and TRBJ1-2; TRBD1 matches at 11 bases. This CDR3 spans 12 amino acids. The germline gives CDR1 SGHDN, CDR2 FVKESK. The J segment lost 8 bases and the V segment lost 4 bases, leaving 0 bases of the junction unmatched. Here the CDR3 DNA reads TGTGCCAGCAGCCGGACAGGGGGCGGCTACACCTTC. Its translation: CASSRTGGGYTF.

The rearrangement joins TRBV7-2 to TRBJ1-2; D is ambiguous. Germline CDR1 reads SGHTA; CDR2 reads FQGNSA. The CDR3 runs to 13 residues. The germline V and J ends were trimmed by 5 bases and 6 bases, with 13 bases remaining between them. The CDR3 nucleotides read TGTGCCAGCAGCGTTACACCTCAAGATGGCTACACCTTC. Translated: CASSVTPQDGYTF.

This sequence joins TRBV7-2 and TRBJ2-2; 8 bases are a match to TRBD1. Germline lookup yields CDR1 SGHTA and CDR2 FQGNSA. This CDR3 contains 15 residues. With V trimmed by 1 base and J by 5 bases, 3 bases remained unmatched. CDR3 loop: CASSLGTGTTGELFF. In nucleotides, the CDR3 is TGTGCCAGCAGCTTAGGGACAGGGACTACCGGGGAGCTGTTTTTT.

V and J are TRBV11-2 and TRBJ2-7, with unresolved D. In germline, CDR1 is SGHAT, CDR2 FQNNGV. This CDR3 is 14 amino acids long. With 1 base removed from V and 1 base from J, the gap between germline ends came to 8 bases. The CDR3 DNA sequence: TGTGCCAGCAGCTTAGGACAAACTTCCTACGAGCAGTACTTC. It is translated as CASSLGQTSYEQYF.

The chain couples TRBV9 to TRBJ1-1; 9 bases are a match to TRBD1. The junction had 11 bases not matched to a gene; V was cut back by 0 bases and J by 5 bases. From germline, CDR1 is SGDLS and CDR2 YYNGEE. The CDR3 length is 17 residues. The DNA of the CDR3 is TGTGCCAGCAGCGTAGGGCAGACCCACGGGACAGGGACTGAAGCTTTCTTT. Encoded protein: CASSVGQTHGTGTEAFF.

V gene TRBV6-4 combines with J gene TRBJ2-7; perhaps TRBD1 as D (6 bases). The CDR3 extends over 14 amino acids. In germline, CDR1 is MRHNA, CDR2 SNTAGT. The ends were cut back, 3 bases at V and 2 bases at J, with 11 bases in the middle. The CDR3 spells CASSERTAPYEQYF. The DNA of the CDR3 is TGTGCCAGCAGTGAACGGACAGCCCCCTACGAGCAGTACTTC.

The genes are TRBV7-2 and TRBJ2-4, with 7 bases fitting TRBD1. The germline V gene has CDR1 SGHTA and CDR2 FQGNSA. The trim removed 5 bases at V and 0 bases at J, leaving 4 bases unmatched. CDR3 length: 15 residues. CDR3 bases: TGTGCCAGCAGCCAGGGGGTTCTAGCCAAAAACATTCAGTACTTC. Protein product: CASSQGVLAKNIQYF.

The V call is TRBV5-6, the J call TRBJ2-2; the D gene is possibly TRBD1 (6 bases). The CDR3 runs to 14 residues. V was trimmed by 2 bases and J by 1 base, leaving 6 bases between them. Germline assignment: CDR1 SGHDT and CDR2 YYEEEE. CDR3 amino acids: CASSLQGNTGELFF. CDR3 bases: TGTGCCAGCAGCTTACAGGGGAACACCGGGGAGCTGTTTTTT.

This chain joins TRBV6-1 and TRBJ2-5; 12 positions match TRBD2. CDR3 length: 14 residues. V shed 5 bases, J shed 6 bases, and the junction held 4 bases outside the gene matches. In germline, CDR1 is MNHNS, CDR2 SASEGT. The CDR3, as DNA: TGTGCCAGCAGTATCGGACTAGCGGGGAAGACCCAGTACTTC. Translating it yields CASSIGLAGKTQYF.

The chain employs TRBV5-4 and TRBJ2-1; 14 nucleotides agree with TRBD2. The V and J ends lost 6 bases and 0 bases, in that order; junction bases with no gene match: 11. The CDR3 runs 19 residues. Germline CDR1 and CDR2: SGHNT and YYREEE (reference sequence). CDR3 DNA sequence: TGTGCCAGCACCAATGGACTAGCGGGGGGCCTTAGCTCCTACAATGAGCAGTTCTTC. Translation gives CASTNGLAGGLSSYNEQFF.